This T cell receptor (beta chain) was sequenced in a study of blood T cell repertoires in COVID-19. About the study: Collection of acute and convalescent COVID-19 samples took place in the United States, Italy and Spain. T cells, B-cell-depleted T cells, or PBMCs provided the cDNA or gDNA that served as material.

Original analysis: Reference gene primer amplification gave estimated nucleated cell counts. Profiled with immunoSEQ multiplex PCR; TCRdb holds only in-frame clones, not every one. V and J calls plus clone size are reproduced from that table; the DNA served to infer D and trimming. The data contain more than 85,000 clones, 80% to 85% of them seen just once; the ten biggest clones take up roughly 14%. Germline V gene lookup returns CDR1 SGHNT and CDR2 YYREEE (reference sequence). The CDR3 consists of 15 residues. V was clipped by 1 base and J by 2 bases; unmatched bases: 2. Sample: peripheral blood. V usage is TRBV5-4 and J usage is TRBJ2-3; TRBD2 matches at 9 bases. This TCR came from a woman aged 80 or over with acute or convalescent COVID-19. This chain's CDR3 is CASSLRTSDTDTQYF. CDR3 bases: TGTGCCAGCAGCTTGCGGACTAGCGACACAGATACGCAGTATTTT.